This is a list of T cell receptor beta chains from one sample in a study of T cells after yellow fever vaccination. Using its own MiXCR run on the 5' RACE reads, TCRdb lists one record per CDR3 protein. In the table there are more than 300,000 distinct CDR3 sequences, over 8.5% of which are singletons. Sequencing was performed on CD4+ T cells sorted from PBMCs, taken 45 days after the yellow fever booster vaccination. These receptors came from a young man who received the YFV17D yellow fever vaccine. The CDR3 runs from the conserved cysteine through the conserved F or W. Fields, in order: V gene, CDR3 protein.

TRBV10-3,CAISAGLAGAITIFGELFF
TRBV7-6,CASSPILSGGAFNEQFF
TRBV7-2,CASSSGTDTQYF
TRBV10-3,CAISESTDSTDTQYF
TRBV9,CASSAIGQSGFYTF
TRBV20-1,CSAGDTDTQYF
TRBV7-2,CASSWASGVADTQYF
TRBV6-5,CASSYSRKGNEKLFF
TRBV7-2,CASSVEGQGGETQYF
TRBV10-3,CATRSRDSTSTDTQYF
TRBV20-1,CSARAGARGNEQFF
TRBV18,CASSPKGQPQHF
TRBV4-1,CASSRGGAETQYF
TRBV29-1,CSVEPLRGGAGDTQYF
TRBV20-1,CSARDGTSANNEQFF
TRBV6-4,CASSLEQGAGNQPQHF
TRBV28,CASSPEGAGANVLTF
TRBV18,CASSPPGDRNTEAFF
TRBV6-2/TRBV6-3,CASSYRRDATQYF
TRBV6-5,CASSPLAGGWYEQYF
TRBV5-1,CASSAGQGNNSPLHF
TRBV6-2/TRBV6-3,CASSYTDRTEAFF
TRBV4-2,CASSQLTGQGSWGYTF
TRBV20-1,CSALTGPNEKLFF
TRBV20-1,CSVAPRGYGYTF
TRBV11-2,CASSLWDYASRDNSPLHF
TRBV24-1,CATNQGASEQFF
TRBV19,CASSKDSGGRQETQYF
TRBV5-1,CASSSRGGGGEKLFF
TRBV20-1,CSAKHGAGNSPLHF
TRBV10-3,CAIGTGGTEAFF
TRBV27,CASNTTPGPQATEAFF
TRBV4-3,CASSQVTGSTNEKLFF
TRBV10-3,CAIRGTGDEAFF
TRBV7-2,CASSQGGGLVAKNIQYF
TRBV27,CASRLGQGIGPQHF
TRBV4-1,CASSQGRGFWAEAFF
TRBV11-2,CASILRGTPGNHEQYF
TRBV5-4,CASRTDVTTNEKLFF
TRBV4-3,CASSQETGSGANVLTF
TRBV18,CASSLAGGQADTQYF
TRBV7-9,CASSPKIRVGTEAFF
TRBV7-6,CASSLTPVQPQHF
TRBV18,CASSSGVSGGATFLEQYF
TRBV27,CASGTVRHYEQYF